This T cell receptor beta chain was obtained from a study of blood T cells in healthy people across ages. In this sample, this clonotype turned up a few times. This could be a read error, since a much larger clone is one nucleotide away. At least 6.5 million PBMCs were isolated per sample. A J-beta primer mix and a sample-barcoded 5' primer were used in a second PCR of about 7 to 12 cycles. Each CDR3 protein gets one entry after TCRdb re-called the 5' RACE reads with MiXCR. There are hundreds of thousands of distinct CDR3 sequences in the sample; less than 40% occur only once, and about 16% lies in the top ten. Germline values: CDR1 LNHNV, CDR2 YYDKDF (reference sequence). Trimming took off 3 bases at V and 2 bases at J, with 14 bases between the two ends. There are 16 residues in the CDR3.

The specimen was blood. This chain connects TRBV15 to TRBJ2-1, with D tentatively TRBD1 or TRBD2 (5 bases each). This clonotype originated in a woman older than 75 in good health. The CDR3, as DNA: TGTGCCACCAGCAGTCCCGAGGGGAGCCCCTACAATGAGCAGTTCTTC. Translating gives CATSSPEGSPYNEQFF.